These 32 T cell receptor beta chains were all obtained from the same sample, sequenced in a study of cytomegalovirus exposure and HLA in healthy donors. PCR employed 60 Vbeta and 13 Jbeta primers. Clones were sequenced by immunoSEQ multiplex PCR, and TCRdb holds only the in-frame ones, with some missing. The data contain 120,000 or so clones, about three quarters of them singletons. Sequencing input: PBMCs. The source is a man in his 60s in good health and CMV-seropositive.

The chain links TRBV28 to TRBJ2-3; a weak D match, TRBD1 (6 bases). V lost 5 bases, J lost 6 bases, and 9 bases lay in between. Germline V lookup: CDR1 MDHEN, CDR2 SYDVKM. This CDR3 contains 12 residues. DNA for the CDR3: TGTGCCAGCAGTACCAGGGGTGATACGCAGTATTTT. As protein: CASSTRGDTQYF.

The J gene is TRBJ2-7, the V gene TRBV6-5; 7 nucleotides agree with TRBD1. V shed 0 bases and J 2 bases; nucleotides not matched to a gene: 4. This CDR3 is built from 15 residues. In germline, CDR1 is MNHEY, CDR2 SVGAGI. Here the CDR3 reads CASSYSPDRTYEQYF. In DNA, the CDR3 is TGTGCCAGCAGTTACTCGCCGGACAGGACCTACGAGCAGTACTTC.

Here the CDR3 DNA reads TGCGCCAGCAGCTTGGCGGTTCATCGCGCGGGGTCTTACAATGAGCAGTTCTTC. This sequence encodes CASSLAVHRAGSYNEQFF. The chain links TRBV5-1 to TRBJ2-1; D is perhaps TRBD2 (6 bases). The V end lost 0 bases, the J end lost 4 bases, and 20 bases lay between the germline ends. There are 18 residues in the CDR3. CDR1 is SGHRS, CDR2 YFSETQ, per germline.

The chain employs TRBV2 and TRBJ1-5, with a possible D match to TRBD1 (6 bases). The CDR3 is made up of 14 amino acids. CDR1 is SNHLY, CDR2 FYNNEI, per germline. Between the trimmed V and J ends, which lost 5 bases and 4 bases, there was a span of 12 bases. The CDR3 DNA reads TGTGCCAGCAGTCCCAGGGGTGGGAATCAGCCCCAGCATTTT. It yields the protein CASSPRGGNQPQHF.

The J gene is TRBJ1-2, the V gene TRBV9; D unresolved. Per the germline V gene, CDR1 is SGDLS and CDR2 is YYNGEE. The germline V and J ends were trimmed by 4 bases and 3 bases, with 19 bases remaining between them. This CDR3 comprises 16 residues. Here the CDR3 reads CASSPDLHYLDYGYTF. The CDR3 region has the DNA TGTGCCAGCAGCCCTGACCTGCACTACCTGGACTATGGCTACACCTTC. The full variable domain, in which reference TRBV9 and TRBJ1-2 provide the parts outside the CDR3, is DSGVTQTPKHLITATGQRVTLRCSPRSGDLSVYWYQQSLDQGLQFLIQYYNGEERAKGNILERFSAQQFPDLHSELNLSSLELGDSALYFCASSPDLHYLDYGYTFGSGTRLTVV.

The chain has TRBV11-3 and TRBJ2-2; no reliable D call. The CDR3 totals 13 residues. The germline gives CDR1 SGHNT, CDR2 YENEEA. With 0 bases removed from V and 5 bases from J, the gap between germline ends came to 4 bases. CDR3: CASSLDRTGELFF. The CDR3 DNA sequence: TGTGCCAGCAGCTTAGACAGGACCGGGGAGCTGTTTTTT.

The chain has TRBV6-6 and TRBJ2-1, with 8 nucleotides matching TRBD2. Trimming removed 8 bases from V and 8 bases from J; junction bases left unmatched: 17. Germline V CDR1 and CDR2: MNHNY, SVGAGI (reference sequence). The CDR3 has 16 residues. CDR3 residues: CASRAAGALSRDEQFF. CDR3 bases: TGTGCCAGCCGGGCAGCGGGGGCCCTTTCTAGGGATGAGCAGTTCTTC.

The V gene is TRBV5-1, the J gene TRBJ2-5, with a tentative D call TRBD1 (7 bases). V lost 4 bases, J lost 5 bases, and 18 bases lay in between. Germline lookup yields CDR1 SGHRS and CDR2 YFSETQ. This CDR3 is 15 amino acids long. The CDR3 reads CASSLGQLGGETQYF. The CDR3 region has the DNA TGCGCCAGCAGCCTGGGACAGCTTGGGGGGGAGACCCAGTACTTC.

About this clone itself: A junction end diverges from the germline sequence, so it may reflect a read error. The genes are TRBV7-9 and TRBJ2-7; 8 bases fit TRBD2. Germline V gene lookup returns CDR1 SEHNR and CDR2 FQNEAQ (reference sequence). CDR3 length: 14 residues. The DNA of the CDR3 is TGTTCCAGCAGCTTAGCGCGGGGGGCGCAGGAGCAGTACTTC. Translation: CSSSLARGAQEQYF.

The genes are TRBV4-1 and TRBJ2-5; 11 positions match TRBD2. The end of the DNA aligns better with TRBJ2-7, so the J call may be wrong. Germline V gene sequence: CDR1 MGHRA, CDR2 YSYEKL. The CDR3 length is 18 residues. CDR3 loop: CASSQGALAGGLPYEQYF. DNA for the CDR3: TGCGCCAGCAGCCAAGGGGCGCTAGCGGGGGGCCTACCCTACGAGCAGTACTTC.

The rearrangement links TRBV6-4 to TRBJ2-1; 13 bases map to TRBD2. Germline loops: CDR1 MRHNA, CDR2 SNTAGT. V was pared by 4 bases and J by 7 bases, with 1 base of the junction left unmatched. CDR3 length: 14 amino acids. This chain's CDR3 is CASSVLAGGNEQFF. CDR3 DNA sequence: TGTGCCAGCAGTGTACTAGCGGGAGGGAATGAGCAGTTCTTC.

J is TRBJ1-2 and V is TRBV5-1; D remains ambiguous. V was cut by 0 bases and J by 2 bases, with 14 bases left in between. CDR1 and CDR2 from the germline V gene are SGHRS and YFSETQ. This CDR3 spans 16 amino acids. CDR3 in amino acids: CASSLADARANYGYTF. The CDR3 DNA follows: TGCGCCAGCAGCTTGGCCGACGCGAGGGCCAACTATGGCTACACCTTC.

The rearrangement joins TRBV11-2 to TRBJ2-1, with D uncertain. The CDR3 spans 12 residues. Per the germline V gene, CDR1 is SGHAT and CDR2 is FQNNGV. Deletions cut 0 bases from V and 13 bases from J, with 10 bases between. The CDR3 DNA reads as TGTGCCAGCAGCTTAGATGGCGGTCTTCAGTTCTTC. It is translated as CASSLDGGLQFF.

This CDR3 is CASSSKGSGNQPQHF. CDR3 sequence (DNA): TGTGCCAGCAGCTCAAAGGGATCGGGGAATCAGCCCCAGCATTTT. The rearrangement links TRBV7-9 to TRBJ1-5; D ambiguous. Trimming left V 4 bases short and J 4 bases short, with 14 bases between. Germline lookup yields CDR1 SEHNR and CDR2 FQNEAQ (reference sequence). This CDR3 comprises 15 residues. The full variable domain, with the rest looked up from reference TRBV7-9 and TRBJ1-5, is DTGVSQNPRHKITKRGQNVTFRCDPISEHNRLYWYRQTLGQGPEFLTYFQNEAQLEKSRLLSDRFSAERPKGSFSTLEIQRTEQGDSAMYLCASSSKGSGNQPQHFGDGTRLSIL.

The gene calls are TRBV6-5 and TRBJ2-7; perhaps TRBD1 as D (5 bases). CDR3 size: 15 residues. V was pared by 6 bases and J by 7 bases, with 22 bases between. Germline CDR1 MNHEY, CDR2 SVGAGI. The CDR3 coding sequence is TGTGCCAGCAGCAGGGTGACGAACAGGCGTAATGAGCAGTACTTC. It encodes CASSRVTNRRNEQYF.

The chain is built from TRBV7-2 and TRBJ2-1; maybe TRBD2 (6 bases). The V end lost 0 bases, the J end lost 9 bases, and 15 bases lay between the germline ends. Germline values: CDR1 SGHTA, CDR2 FQGNSA. CDR3 size: 15 residues. The CDR3 protein is CASSLARGTLGEQFF. The CDR3 bases are TGTGCCAGCAGCTTAGCTCGCGGGACCCTGGGTGAGCAGTTCTTC.

A single count supports this clone. This chain links TRBV29-1 with TRBJ2-5, with 10 bases matching TRBD1. V lost 6 bases to trimming and J lost 4 bases; unmatched junction nucleotides: 2. The CDR3 extends over 12 amino acids. Germline lookup yields CDR1 SQVTM and CDR2 ANQGSEA. The DNA for the CDR3 is TGCAGCGTAGGGACAGGGGTAGAGACCCAGTACTTC. Amino acid sequence: CSVGTGVETQYF.

V gene TRBV7-3 combines with J gene TRBJ1-1; weak D call: TRBD1 (5 bases). The V end lost 6 bases, the J end lost 0 bases, and 8 bases lay between the germline ends. The CDR3 contains 13 residues. Germline assignment: CDR1 SGHTA and CDR2 FQGTGA. This CDR3 reads CASSVQVNTEAFF. The CDR3 region has the DNA TGTGCCAGCAGTGTACAGGTGAACACTGAAGCTTTCTTT.

The rearrangement links TRBV10-3 to TRBJ1-4; TRBD1 agrees at 7 bases. The CDR3 loop spans 17 amino acids. Per the germline V gene, CDR1 is ENHRY and CDR2 is SYGVKD. With 4 bases clipped from V and 10 bases from J, the junction kept 18 bases outside the gene matches. The DNA of the CDR3 is TGTGCCATCAGTGCCACGGGACAGCGCGAAGGGGAAGGAAAACTGTTTTTT. Protein: CAISATGQREGEGKLFF.

This chain links TRBV5-1 with TRBJ1-1; D is perhaps TRBD1 (5 bases). V was shortened by 4 bases and J by 4 bases, with 11 bases between the two germline ends. This CDR3 comprises 13 residues. CDR1 is SGHRS and CDR2 is YFSETQ in the germline V gene. The CDR3 here is CASSPPGGTEAFF. The CDR3 bases are TGCGCCAGCAGCCCCCCCGGGGGCACTGAAGCTTTCTTT. Variable domain in full (rest from reference TRBV5-1 and TRBJ1-1): KAGVTQTPRYLIKTRGQQVTLSCSPISGHRSVSWYQQTPGQGLQFLFEYFSETQRNKGNFPGRFSGRQFSNSRSEMNVSTLELGDSALYLCASSPPGGTEAFFGQGTRLTVV.

On this clone itself: Other nucleotide sequences in the sample specify the same CDR3. The chain employs TRBV6-5 and TRBJ1-2; 7 positions agree with TRBD1. From germline, CDR1 is MNHEY and CDR2 SVGAGI. With 6 bases clipped from V and 1 base from J, the junction kept 2 bases outside the gene matches. The CDR3 loop spans 13 amino acids. CDR3 region: CASRRQGNYGYTF. The CDR3 DNA sequence: TGTGCCAGCAGGCGACAGGGTAACTATGGCTACACCTTC.

The genes are TRBV19 and TRBJ2-1; 7 nucleotides agree with TRBD2. The CDR3 has 14 residues. Looked up from germline, CDR1 is LNHDA and CDR2 is SQIVND (reference sequence). Trimming at V came to 1 base and at J to 10 bases, leaving 7 bases not matched to a gene. This CDR3 reads CASSIGGRVWEQFF. The CDR3 DNA reads as TGTGCCAGTAGTATAGGGGGGAGGGTATGGGAGCAGTTCTTC.

The chain joins TRBV14 to TRBJ2-5; unclear D gene. The J call may not be correct, given that the DNA end is closer to TRBJ2-7. This CDR3 comprises 13 residues. Germline CDR1 reads SGHDN; CDR2 reads FVKESK. For the CDR3, the DNA is TGTGCCAGCAGCCAAGCGGGTTATTACGAGCAGTACTTC. Translating gives CASSQAGYYEQYF.

The sample holds one count of this clone. The chain couples TRBV13 to TRBJ2-2; 8 bases match TRBD2. The CDR3 spans 14 residues. The junction had 2 bases not matched to a gene; V was cut back by 4 bases and J by 4 bases. The germline CDR1 and CDR2 sequences are PRHDT and FYEKMQ (reference sequence). The CDR3 bases are TGTGCCAGCAGCTCCCTAGCGGGCACCGGGGAGCTGTTTTTT. Protein product: CASSSLAGTGELFF.

The chain joins TRBV7-9 to TRBJ1-4, with no clear D. CDR1 and CDR2 from the germline V gene are SEHNR and FQNEAQ (reference sequence). The CDR3 runs to 11 residues. The V and J ends lost 10 bases and 5 bases respectively, with 8 bases between them. The CDR3 DNA follows: TGTGCCATCCCGTTAAATGAAAAACTGTTTTTT. Residues: CAIPLNEKLFF.

This chain joins TRBV28 and TRBJ1-5; D is ambiguous. This CDR3 is 14 amino acids long. V lost 4 bases and J 7 bases, leaving 14 bases between the germline ends. Per germline, CDR1 MDHEN and CDR2 SYDVKM. The CDR3 nucleotides are TGTGCCAGCAGTTCCTCCGGGATCCGGCAGCCCCAGCATTTT. The encoded protein is CASSSSGIRQPQHF.

The CDR3 loop is CASRLDRGDSPLHF. DNA for the CDR3: TGTGCCAGCAGACTCGACAGGGGGGATTCACCCCTCCACTTT. The chain recombines TRBV7-2 with TRBJ1-6; 9 bases match TRBD1. Germline V CDR1 and CDR2: SGHTA, FQGNSA. The length of the CDR3 is 14 residues. Trimming took 6 bases from V and 8 from J; bases not matched to a gene: 5. The full variable domain, rest sourced from reference TRBV7-2 and TRBJ1-6, is GAGVSQSPSNKVTEKGKDVELRCDPISGHTALYWYRQSLGQGLEFLIYFQGNSAPDKSGLPSDRFSAERTGGSVSTLTIQRTQQEDSAVYLCASRLDRGDSPLHFGNGTRLTVT.

In this sample, this clone turned up a few times. The gene calls are TRBV10-3 and TRBJ1-2; TRBD1 might be the D (5 bases). The CDR3 spans 16 residues. Germline CDR1 is ENHRY and CDR2 is SYGVKD. The ends were cut back, 2 bases at V and 5 bases at J, with 18 bases in the middle. CDR3: CAISEGGIYKGYGYTF. CDR3 nucleotides: TGTGCCATCAGTGAGGGGGGGATATACAAGGGATATGGCTACACCTTC.

The chain employs TRBV6-5 and TRBJ1-6; a weak D match, TRBD1 (6 bases). Per the germline V gene, CDR1 is MNHEY and CDR2 is SVGAGI. V was pared by 6 bases and J by 3 bases, with 9 bases between. The CDR3 has 14 amino acids. CDR3: CASREDSYNSPLHF. The CDR3 region has the DNA TGTGCCAGCAGGGAGGACAGCTATAATTCACCCCTCCACTTT.

The chain carries TRBV30 and TRBJ1-3; TRBD1 matches at 10 bases. Germline V gene data show CDR1 as GTSNPN and CDR2 as SVGIG (reference sequence). J gave up 1 base and V 8 bases, and 11 bases lay outside the gene matches. This CDR3 region has 16 residues. Written as DNA, the CDR3 is TGTGCCGGGGGGACAGGGGTTGGTGGTTCTGGAAACACCATATATTTT. Protein sequence: CAGGTGVGGSGNTIYF.

The chain uses TRBV5-1 and TRBJ2-7, with TRBD2 matching over 10 bases. This CDR3 spans 16 amino acids. The ends lost 4 bases at V and 5 bases at J; junction bases unmatched: 12. Per germline, CDR1 SGHRS and CDR2 YFSETQ. The CDR3: CASSPFGSGGANEQYF. The CDR3 DNA reads TGCGCCAGCAGCCCCTTCGGGAGCGGGGGGGCAAACGAGCAGTACTTC.

The chain carries TRBV4-1 and TRBJ1-2; D gene uncertain. The CDR3 is 16 residues long. V was clipped by 0 bases and J by 0 bases, with 11 bases between them. Germline V gene data show CDR1 as MGHRA and CDR2 as YSYEKL. The CDR3 is CASSQDHFIANYGYTF. In nucleotides, the CDR3 is TGCGCCAGCAGCCAAGATCATTTTATAGCTAACTATGGCTACACCTTC.